This TCR beta chain was observed in a study of T cell responses to AZD1222 COVID-19 vaccine. Study background: Pooled samples include second doses given at about 4 or 12 weeks. General study points: Only 5 or 6 individuals given AZD1222 were seropositive at baseline. Spike-spanning, vaccine-associated CD4 TCRs were dominant at 160-218 and 743-854. Donors were largely white British and mainly female; clonal diversity was possibly underestimated.

For this clone: Antigen specificity is unknown.

TCRdb keeps only in-frame clones here, not all; method: immunoSEQ multiplex PCR. Of about 120,000 clones in the sample, just over 85% were seen once. The CDR3 has 13 amino acids. Trimming took 3 bases from V and 7 from J, leaving 7 bases between them. Germline CDR1 and CDR2: ENHRY and SYGVKD. This clonotype was sampled from an adult in good health. The sequences come from peripheral blood, collected on day 0 of AZD1222 vaccination. The chain is built from TRBV10-3 and TRBJ1-6; D is unclear. CDR3 in DNA: TGTGCCATCAGTGATATTGGAAATTCACCCCTCCACTTT. It translates to CAISDIGNSPLHF.